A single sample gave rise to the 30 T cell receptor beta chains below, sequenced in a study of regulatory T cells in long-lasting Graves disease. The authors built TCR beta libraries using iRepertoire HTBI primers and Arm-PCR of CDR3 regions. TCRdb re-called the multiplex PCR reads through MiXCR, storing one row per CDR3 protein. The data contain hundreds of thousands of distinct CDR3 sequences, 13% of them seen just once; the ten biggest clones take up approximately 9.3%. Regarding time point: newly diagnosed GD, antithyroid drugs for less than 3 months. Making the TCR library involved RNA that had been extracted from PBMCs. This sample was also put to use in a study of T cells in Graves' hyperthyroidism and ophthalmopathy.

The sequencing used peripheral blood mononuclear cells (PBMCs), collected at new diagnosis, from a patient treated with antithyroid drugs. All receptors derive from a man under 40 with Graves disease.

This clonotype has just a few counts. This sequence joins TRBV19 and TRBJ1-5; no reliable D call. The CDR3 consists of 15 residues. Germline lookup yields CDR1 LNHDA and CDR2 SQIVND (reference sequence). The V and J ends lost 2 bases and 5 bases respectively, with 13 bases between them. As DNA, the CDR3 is TGTGCCAGTAGTATATCGGCAGGTACCCATCAGCCCCAGCATTTT. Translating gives CASSISAGTHQPQHF.

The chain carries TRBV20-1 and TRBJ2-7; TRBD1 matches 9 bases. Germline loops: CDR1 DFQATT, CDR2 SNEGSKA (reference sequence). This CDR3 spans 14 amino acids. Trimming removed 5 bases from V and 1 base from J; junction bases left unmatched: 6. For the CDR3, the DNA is TGCAGTGCTCGCAGGGGGACAGGGTCCTACGAGCAGTACTTC. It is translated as CSARRGTGSYEQYF.

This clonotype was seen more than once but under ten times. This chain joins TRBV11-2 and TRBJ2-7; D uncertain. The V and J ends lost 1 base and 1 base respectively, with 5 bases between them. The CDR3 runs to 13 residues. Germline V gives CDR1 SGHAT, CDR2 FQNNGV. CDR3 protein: CASSLAMSYEQYF. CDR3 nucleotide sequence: TGTGCCAGCAGCTTAGCAATGTCCTACGAGCAGTACTTC. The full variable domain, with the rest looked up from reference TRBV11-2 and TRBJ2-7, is EAGVAQSPRYKIIEKRQSVAFWCNPISGHATLYWYQQILGQGPKLLIQFQNNGVVDDSQLPKDRFSAERLKGVDSTLKIQPAKLEDSAVYLCASSLAMSYEQYFGPGTRLTVT.

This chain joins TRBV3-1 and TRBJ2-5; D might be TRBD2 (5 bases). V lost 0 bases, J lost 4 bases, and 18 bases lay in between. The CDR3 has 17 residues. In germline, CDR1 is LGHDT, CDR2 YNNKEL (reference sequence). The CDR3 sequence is CASSQDLGSSSSETQYF. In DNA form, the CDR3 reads TGTGCCAGCAGCCAAGATCTGGGGAGTTCCTCATCAGAGACCCAGTACTTC.

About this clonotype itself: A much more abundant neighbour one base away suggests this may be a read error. DNA for the CDR3: TGTGCTAGTGGTTGGGGACAGGGGCAGAAAAACACTCAGTACTTC. Its translation: CASGWGQGQKNTQYF. V usage is TRBV12-5 and J usage is TRBJ2-4, with 10 nucleotides matching TRBD1. Looked up from germline, CDR1 is LGHNT and CDR2 is FRNRAP. CDR3 length: 15 residues.

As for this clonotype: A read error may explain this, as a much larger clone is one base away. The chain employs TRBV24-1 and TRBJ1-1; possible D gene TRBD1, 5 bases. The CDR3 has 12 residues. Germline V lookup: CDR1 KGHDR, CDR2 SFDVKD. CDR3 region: CVTREGNTEAFF. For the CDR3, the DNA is TGTGTCACCAGGGAAGGGAACACTGAAGCTTTCTTT.

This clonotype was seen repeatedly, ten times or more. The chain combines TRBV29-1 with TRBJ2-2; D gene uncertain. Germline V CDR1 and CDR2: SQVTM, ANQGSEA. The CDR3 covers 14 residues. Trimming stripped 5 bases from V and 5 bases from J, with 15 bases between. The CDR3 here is CSVPRLGNTGELFF. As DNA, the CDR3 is TGCAGCGTTCCCCGATTGGGGAATACCGGGGAGCTGTTTTTT.

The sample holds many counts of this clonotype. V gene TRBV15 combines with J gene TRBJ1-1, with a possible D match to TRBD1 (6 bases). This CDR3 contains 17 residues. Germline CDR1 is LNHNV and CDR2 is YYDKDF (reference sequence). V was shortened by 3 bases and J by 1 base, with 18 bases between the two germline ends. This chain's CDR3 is CATSRAARGATNTEAFF. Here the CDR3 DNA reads TGTGCCACCAGCAGGGCCGCGAGGGGGGCAACGAACACTGAAGCTTTCTTT. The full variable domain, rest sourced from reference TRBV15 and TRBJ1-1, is DAMVIQNPRYQVTQFGKPVTLSCSQTLNHNVMYWYQQKSSQAPKLLFHYYDKDFNNEADTPDNFQSRRPNTSFCFLDIRSPGLGDTAMYLCATSRAARGATNTEAFFGQGTRLTVV.

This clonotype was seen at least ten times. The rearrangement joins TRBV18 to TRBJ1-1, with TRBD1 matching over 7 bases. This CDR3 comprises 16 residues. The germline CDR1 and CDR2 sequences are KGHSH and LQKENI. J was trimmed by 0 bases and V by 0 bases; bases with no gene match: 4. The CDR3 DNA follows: TGTGCCAGCTCACCACCGTCCAGGGGGATGAACACTGAAGCTTTCTTT. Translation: CASSPPSRGMNTEAFF.

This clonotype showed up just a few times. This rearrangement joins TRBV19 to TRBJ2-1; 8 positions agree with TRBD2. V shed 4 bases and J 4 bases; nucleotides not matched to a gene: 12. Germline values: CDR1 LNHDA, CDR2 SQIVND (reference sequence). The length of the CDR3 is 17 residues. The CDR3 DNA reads TGTGCCAGTAGTACCACGGGGGGGGCAGTGCGTTACAATGAGCAGTTCTTC. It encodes CASSTTGGAVRYNEQFF.

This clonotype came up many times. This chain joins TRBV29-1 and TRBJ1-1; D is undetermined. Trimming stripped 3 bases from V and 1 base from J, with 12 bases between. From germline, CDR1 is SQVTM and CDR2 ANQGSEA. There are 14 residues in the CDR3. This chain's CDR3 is CSVDISGSNTEAFF. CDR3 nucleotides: TGCAGCGTTGATATTTCCGGATCGAACACTGAAGCTTTCTTT.

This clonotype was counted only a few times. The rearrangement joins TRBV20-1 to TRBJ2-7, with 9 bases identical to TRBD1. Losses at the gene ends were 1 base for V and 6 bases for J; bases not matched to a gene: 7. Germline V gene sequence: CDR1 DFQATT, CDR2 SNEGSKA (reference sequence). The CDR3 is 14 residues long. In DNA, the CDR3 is TGCAGTGCTAGAGGGGACAGGGACTCCCTCGAGCAGTACTTC. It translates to CSARGDRDSLEQYF.

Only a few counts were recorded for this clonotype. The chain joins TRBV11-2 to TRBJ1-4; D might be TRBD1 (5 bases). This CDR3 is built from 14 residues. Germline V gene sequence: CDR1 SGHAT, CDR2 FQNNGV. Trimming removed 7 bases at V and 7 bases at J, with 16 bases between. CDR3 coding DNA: TGTGCCAGCACCCCACGGTCCAGGGCTGAAAAACTGTTTTTT. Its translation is CASTPRSRAEKLFF. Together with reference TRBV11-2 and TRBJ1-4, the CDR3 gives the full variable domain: EAGVAQSPRYKIIEKRQSVAFWCNPISGHATLYWYQQILGQGPKLLIQFQNNGVVDDSQLPKDRFSAERLKGVDSTLKIQPAKLEDSAVYLCASTPRSRAEKLFFGSGTQLSVL.

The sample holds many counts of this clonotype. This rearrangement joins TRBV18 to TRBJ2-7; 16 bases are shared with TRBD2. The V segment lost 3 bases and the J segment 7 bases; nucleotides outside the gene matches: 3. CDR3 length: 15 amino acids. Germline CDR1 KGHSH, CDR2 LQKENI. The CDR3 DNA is TGTGCCAGCTCACCGGGACTAGCGGGAGGGTCAGAGCAGTACTTC. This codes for CASSPGLAGGSEQYF.

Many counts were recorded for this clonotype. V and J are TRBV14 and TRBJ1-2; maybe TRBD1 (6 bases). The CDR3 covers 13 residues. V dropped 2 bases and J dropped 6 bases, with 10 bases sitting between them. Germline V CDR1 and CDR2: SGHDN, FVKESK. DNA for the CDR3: TGTGCCAGCAGCCAACGGGGGCCCGATGGCTACACCTTC. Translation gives CASSQRGPDGYTF.

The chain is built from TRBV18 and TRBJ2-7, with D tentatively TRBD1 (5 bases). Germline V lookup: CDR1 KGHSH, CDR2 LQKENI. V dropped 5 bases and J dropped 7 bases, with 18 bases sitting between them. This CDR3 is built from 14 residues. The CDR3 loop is CASSNQAETVEQYF. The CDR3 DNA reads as TGTGCCAGCTCAAACCAGGCAGAGACAGTGGAGCAGTACTTC.

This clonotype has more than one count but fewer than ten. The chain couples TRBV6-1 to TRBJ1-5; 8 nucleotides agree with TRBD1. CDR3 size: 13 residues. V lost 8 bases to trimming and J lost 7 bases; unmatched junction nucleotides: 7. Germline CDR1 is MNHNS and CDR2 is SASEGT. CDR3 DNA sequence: TGTGCCAGCGCCCAGGGGGCCAAGCAGCCCCAGCATTTT. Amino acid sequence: CASAQGAKQPQHF.

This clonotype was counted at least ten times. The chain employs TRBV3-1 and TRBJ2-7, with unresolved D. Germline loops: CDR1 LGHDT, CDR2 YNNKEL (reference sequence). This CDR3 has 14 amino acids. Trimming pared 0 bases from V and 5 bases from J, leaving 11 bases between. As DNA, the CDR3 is TGTGCCAGCAGCCAAGATCCCCTAGTCCACGAGCAGTACTTC. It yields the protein CASSQDPLVHEQYF.

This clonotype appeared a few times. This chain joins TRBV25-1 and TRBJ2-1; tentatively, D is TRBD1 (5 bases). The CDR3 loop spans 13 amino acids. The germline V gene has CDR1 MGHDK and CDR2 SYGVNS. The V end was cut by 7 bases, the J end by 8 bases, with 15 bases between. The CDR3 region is CASMDIAGYEQFF. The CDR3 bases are TGTGCCAGCATGGACATAGCAGGGTATGAGCAGTTCTTC. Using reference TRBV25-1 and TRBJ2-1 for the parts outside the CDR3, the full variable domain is EADIYQTPRYLVIGTGKKITLECSQTMGHDKMYWYQQDPGMELHLIHYSYGVNSTEKGDLSSESTVSRIRTEHFPLTLESARPSHTSQYLCASMDIAGYEQFFGPGTRLTVL.

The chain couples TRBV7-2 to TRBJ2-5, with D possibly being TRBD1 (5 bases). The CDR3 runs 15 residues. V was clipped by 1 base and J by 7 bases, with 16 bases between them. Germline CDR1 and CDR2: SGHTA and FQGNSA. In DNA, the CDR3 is TGTGCCAGCAGCTTAGACCCCAGGGATAGTTGGACCCAGTACTTC. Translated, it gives CASSLDPRDSWTQYF.

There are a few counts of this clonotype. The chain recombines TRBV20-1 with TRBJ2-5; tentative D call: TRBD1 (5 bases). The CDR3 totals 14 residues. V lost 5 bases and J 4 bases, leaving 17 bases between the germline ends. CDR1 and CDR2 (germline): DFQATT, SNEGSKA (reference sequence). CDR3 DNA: TGCAGTGCTGACCTACTCCAGGGTGGAGAGACCCAGTACTTC. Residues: CSADLLQGGETQYF.

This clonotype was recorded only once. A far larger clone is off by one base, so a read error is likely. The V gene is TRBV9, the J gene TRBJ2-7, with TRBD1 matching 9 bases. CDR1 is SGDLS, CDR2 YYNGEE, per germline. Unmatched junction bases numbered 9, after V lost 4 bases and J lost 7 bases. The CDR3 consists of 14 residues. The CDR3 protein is CASSPGDRVNEQYF. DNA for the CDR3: TGTGCCAGCAGCCCTGGGGACAGGGTTAATGAGCAGTACTTC.

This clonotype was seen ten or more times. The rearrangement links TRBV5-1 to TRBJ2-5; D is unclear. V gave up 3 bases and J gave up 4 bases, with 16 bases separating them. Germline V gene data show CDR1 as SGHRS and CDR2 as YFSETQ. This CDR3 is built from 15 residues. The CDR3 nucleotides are TGCGCCAGCAGCTCCAATCCGGGCCGCGGAGAGACCCAGTACTTC. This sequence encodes CASSSNPGRGETQYF.

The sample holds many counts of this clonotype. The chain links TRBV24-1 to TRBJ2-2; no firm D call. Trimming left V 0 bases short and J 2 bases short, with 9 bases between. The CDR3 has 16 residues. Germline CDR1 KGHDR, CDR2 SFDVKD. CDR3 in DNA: TGTGCCACCAGTGATTTGGGTTTGGGTAACACCGGGGAGCTGTTTTTT. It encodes CATSDLGLGNTGELFF.

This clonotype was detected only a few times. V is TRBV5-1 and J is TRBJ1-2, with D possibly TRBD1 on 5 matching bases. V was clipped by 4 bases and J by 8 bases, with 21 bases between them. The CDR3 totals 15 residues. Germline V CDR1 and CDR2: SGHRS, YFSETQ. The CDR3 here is CASSRVAGGAEGYTF. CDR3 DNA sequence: TGCGCCAGCAGCCGGGTCGCAGGAGGGGCGGAGGGCTACACCTTC.

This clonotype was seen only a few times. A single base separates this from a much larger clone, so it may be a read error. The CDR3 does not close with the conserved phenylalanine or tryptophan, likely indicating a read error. In DNA, the CDR3 is TGTGCCAGCACTTTGGGTGGGCAAGAGACCCAGTACTCC. Protein sequence: CASTLGGQETQYS. The chain has TRBV12-3 or TRBV12-4 and TRBJ2-5, with D unresolved. Trimming left V 7 bases short and J 2 bases short, with 11 bases between. This CDR3 comprises 13 residues.

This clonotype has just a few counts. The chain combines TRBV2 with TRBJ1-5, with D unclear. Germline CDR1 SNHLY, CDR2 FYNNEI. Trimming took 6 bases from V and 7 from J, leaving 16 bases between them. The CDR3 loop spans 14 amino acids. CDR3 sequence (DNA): TGTGCCAGCAGGGACCGGGGAAACCTACAGCCCCAGCATTTT. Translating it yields CASRDRGNLQPQHF.

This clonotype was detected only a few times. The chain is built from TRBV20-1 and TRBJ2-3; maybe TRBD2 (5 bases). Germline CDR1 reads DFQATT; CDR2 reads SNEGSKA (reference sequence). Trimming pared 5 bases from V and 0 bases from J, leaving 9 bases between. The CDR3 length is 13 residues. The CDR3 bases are TGCAGTGCTCACCGGGGTAGCACAGATACGCAGTATTTT. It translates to CSAHRGSTDTQYF.

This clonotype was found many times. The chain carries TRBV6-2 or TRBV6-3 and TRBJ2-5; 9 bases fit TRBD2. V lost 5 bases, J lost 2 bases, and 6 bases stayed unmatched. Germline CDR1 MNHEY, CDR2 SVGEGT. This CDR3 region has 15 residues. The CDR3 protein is CASSGLAGTQETQYF. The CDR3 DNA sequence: TGTGCCAGCAGTGGCCTAGCGGGGACACAAGAGACCCAGTACTTC.

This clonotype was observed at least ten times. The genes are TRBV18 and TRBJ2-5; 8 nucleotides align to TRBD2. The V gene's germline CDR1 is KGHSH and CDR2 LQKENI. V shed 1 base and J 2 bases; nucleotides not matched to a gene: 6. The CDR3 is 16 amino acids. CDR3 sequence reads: CASSPQTSGIQETQYF. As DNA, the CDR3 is TGTGCCAGCTCACCACAAACTAGCGGTATTCAAGAGACCCAGTACTTC.